A selection of T cell receptor beta chains follows, all from one sample in a study of PD-1 blockade in classical Hodgkin lymphoma. Generated by immunoSEQ multiplex PCR, the TCRdb table keeps only in-frame clones and is missing some. The sample carries about 17,000 clones, 75% to 85% recorded once. Specimen: peripheral blood mononuclear cells (PBMCs), collected at baseline. The receptor source for this set is a human donor with classical Hodgkin lymphoma. The conserved cysteine and the conserved F or W are not part of the CDR3 here. Each record gives: J gene, V gene, CDR3 protein.

j_call: TRBJ2-2; v_call: TRBV5-1; cdr3_aa: ASSLVLADGELF
j_call: TRBJ2-1; v_call: TRBV6-6; cdr3_aa: ASSLYNEQF
j_call: TRBJ2-7; v_call: TRBV10-2; cdr3_aa: ATGGQAYEQY
j_call: TRBJ1-3; v_call: TRBV4-1; cdr3_aa: ASSQVWGTTGGNTIY
j_call: TRBJ2-3; v_call: TRBV7-8; cdr3_aa: ASSPEWGGFSDTQY
j_call: TRBJ2-2; v_call: TRBV18; cdr3_aa: ASSPPGHLTNTGELF
j_call: TRBJ1-6; v_call: TRBV5-1; cdr3_aa: ASSWTGTEDSPLH
j_call: TRBJ2-7; v_call: TRBV29-1; cdr3_aa: SATRGGSYEQY
j_call: TRBJ2-2; v_call: TRBV18; cdr3_aa: ASSPRDGDSGLF
j_call: TRBJ2-1; v_call: TRBV5-6; cdr3_aa: ASSIRENEQF
j_call: TRBJ1-2; v_call: TRBV9; cdr3_aa: ASSVEIQGADGYT
j_call: TRBJ1-6; v_call: TRBV5-6; cdr3_aa: ASSLGGSSYNSPLH
j_call: TRBJ2-1; v_call: TRBV30; cdr3_aa: AWSKGGEGTSGTEQF
j_call: TRBJ2-4; v_call: TRBV4-2; cdr3_aa: ASSQDTGGQNIQY